Below, 4 T cell receptor beta chains from the same sample are listed, as sequenced in a study of T-cell memory formation after mild COVID-19. From the 5' RACE reads, TCRdb called clonotypes with MiXCR, one entry per CDR3 protein. Here the sample spans approximately 500,000 distinct CDR3 sequences, about 23% being singletons. Sequencing was performed on PBMCs or a T cell subset sorted from them (not recorded which). Every receptor here comes from an adult woman who had mild COVID-19 (a few samples of this study predate the infection). Cell type and time point are not known.

The table lists this clonotype with a few counts. The chain links TRBV6-1 to TRBJ1-1; 8 positions match TRBD1. The CDR3 is 14 residues long. The junction had 7 bases not matched to a gene; V was cut back by 6 bases and J by 4 bases. In germline, CDR1 is MNHNS, CDR2 SASEGT. The CDR3 loop is CASRTTGAGTEAFF. The CDR3 DNA reads TGTGCCAGCAGGACGACAGGGGCGGGCACTGAAGCTTTCTTT.

This clonotype has more than one count but fewer than ten. This chain joins TRBV20-1 and TRBJ2-3, with 14 bases aligning to TRBD2. This CDR3 is built from 17 residues. The V and J ends lost 3 bases and 4 bases, in that order; junction bases with no gene match: 9. Germline CDR1 and CDR2: DFQATT and SNEGSKA (reference sequence). The DNA for the CDR3 is TGCAGTGCTAGTTCCGGGACTAGCGGGAGAGTGGCAGATACGCAGTATTTT. Translating it yields CSASSGTSGRVADTQYF.

Concerning this clonotype itself: Its ends do not fully match the called genes, so a read error is possible. The chain links TRBV2 to TRBJ1-2, with D unresolved. The CDR3 runs 15 residues. Germline CDR1 reads SNHLY; CDR2 reads FYNNEI. CDR3 sequence: CASSEDLRANNGYTF. DNA of the CDR3: TGTGCCAGCAGTGAAGATTTGAGAGCTAACAATGGCTACACCTTC.

In this sample, this clonotype turned up many times. V is TRBV19 and J is TRBJ2-7, with D perhaps TRBD1 (6 bases). CDR1 LNHDA and CDR2 SQIVND come from the germline V gene (reference sequence). Trimming shortened V by 5 bases and J by 3 bases, and 11 bases separated the two germline ends. The CDR3 runs to 13 residues. CDR3 amino acids: CASSRDILYEQYF. The DNA of the CDR3 is TGTGCCAGTAGTCGGGACATCCTCTACGAGCAGTACTTC.